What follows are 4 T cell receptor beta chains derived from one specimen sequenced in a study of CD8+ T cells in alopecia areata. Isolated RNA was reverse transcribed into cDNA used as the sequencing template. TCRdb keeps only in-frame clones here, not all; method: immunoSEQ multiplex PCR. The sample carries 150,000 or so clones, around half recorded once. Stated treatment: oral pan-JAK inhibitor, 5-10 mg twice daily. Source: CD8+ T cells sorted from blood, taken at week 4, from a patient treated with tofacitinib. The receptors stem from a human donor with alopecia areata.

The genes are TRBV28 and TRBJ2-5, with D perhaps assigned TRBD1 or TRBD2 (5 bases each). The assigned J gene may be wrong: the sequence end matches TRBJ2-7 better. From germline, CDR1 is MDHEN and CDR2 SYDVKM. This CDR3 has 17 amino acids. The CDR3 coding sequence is TGTGCCAGCAGTTTGAGGCAGGGTGAGGGAAAGGACTACGAGCAGTACTTC. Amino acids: CASSLRQGEGKDYEQYF.

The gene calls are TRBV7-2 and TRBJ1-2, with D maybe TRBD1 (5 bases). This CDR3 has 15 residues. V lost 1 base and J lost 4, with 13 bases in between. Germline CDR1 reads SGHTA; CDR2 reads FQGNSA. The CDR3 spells CASSLEGDASYGYTF. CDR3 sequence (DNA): TGTGCCAGCAGCTTAGAAGGGGACGCCAGCTATGGCTACACCTTC.

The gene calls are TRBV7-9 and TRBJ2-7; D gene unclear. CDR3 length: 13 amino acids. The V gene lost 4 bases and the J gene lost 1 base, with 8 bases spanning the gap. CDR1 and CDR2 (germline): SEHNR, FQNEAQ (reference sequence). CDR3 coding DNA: TGTGCCAGCAGCTCAGGTGGGTCCTACGAGCAGTACTTC. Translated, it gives CASSSGGSYEQYF.

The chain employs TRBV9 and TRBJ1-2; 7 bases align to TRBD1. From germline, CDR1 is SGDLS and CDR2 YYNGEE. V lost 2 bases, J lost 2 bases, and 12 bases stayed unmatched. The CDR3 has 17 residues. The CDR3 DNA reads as TGTGCCAGCAGCGTGGCACAGGGGCCCACCGTCAACTATGGCTACACCTTC. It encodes CASSVAQGPTVNYGYTF. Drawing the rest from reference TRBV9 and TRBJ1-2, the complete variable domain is DSGVTQTPKHLITATGQRVTLRCSPRSGDLSVYWYQQSLDQGLQFLIQYYNGEERAKGNILERFSAQQFPDLHSELNLSSLELGDSALYFCASSVAQGPTVNYGYTFGSGTRLTVV.